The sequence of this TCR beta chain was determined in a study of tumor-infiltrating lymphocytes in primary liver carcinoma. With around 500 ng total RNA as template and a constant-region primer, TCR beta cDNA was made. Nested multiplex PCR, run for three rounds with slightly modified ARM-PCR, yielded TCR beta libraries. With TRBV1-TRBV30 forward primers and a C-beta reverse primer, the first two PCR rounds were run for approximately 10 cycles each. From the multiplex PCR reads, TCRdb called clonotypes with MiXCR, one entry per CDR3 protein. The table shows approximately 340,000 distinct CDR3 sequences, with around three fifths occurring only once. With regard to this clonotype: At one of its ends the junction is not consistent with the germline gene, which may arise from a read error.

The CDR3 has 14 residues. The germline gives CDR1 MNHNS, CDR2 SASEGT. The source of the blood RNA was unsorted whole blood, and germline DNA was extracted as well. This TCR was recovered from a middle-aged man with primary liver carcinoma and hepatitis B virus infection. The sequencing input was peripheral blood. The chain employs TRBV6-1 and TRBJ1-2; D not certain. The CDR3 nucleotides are TGTGCCGGCAGTGAGCGGGCCACTGGCTATGACTACACCTTC. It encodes CAGSERATGYDYTF.